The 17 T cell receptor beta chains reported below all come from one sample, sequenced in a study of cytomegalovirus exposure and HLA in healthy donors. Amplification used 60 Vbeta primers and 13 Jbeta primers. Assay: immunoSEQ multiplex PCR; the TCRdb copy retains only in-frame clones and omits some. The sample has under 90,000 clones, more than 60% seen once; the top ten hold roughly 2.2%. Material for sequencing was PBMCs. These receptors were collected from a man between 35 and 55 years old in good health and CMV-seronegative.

The chain's CDR3 is CASSGDSNTEAFF. Here the CDR3 DNA reads TGTGCCAGCAGCGGCGACTCGAACACTGAAGCTTTCTTT. The chain carries TRBV14 and TRBJ1-1; no firm D call. The CDR3 is 13 amino acids. Germline V lookup: CDR1 SGHDN, CDR2 FVKESK. V gave up 5 bases and J gave up 1 base, with 8 bases separating them.

CDR3 loop: CASSANSGPGANVLTF. For the CDR3, the DNA is TGTGCCAGCAGCGCAAACTCAGGGCCCGGGGCCAACGTCCTGACTTTC. The J gene is TRBJ2-6, the V gene TRBV7-3; TRBD1 might be the D (5 bases). Trimming pared 5 bases from V and 4 bases from J, leaving 15 bases between. This CDR3 contains 16 residues. Germline V gene data show CDR1 as SGHTA and CDR2 as FQGTGA.

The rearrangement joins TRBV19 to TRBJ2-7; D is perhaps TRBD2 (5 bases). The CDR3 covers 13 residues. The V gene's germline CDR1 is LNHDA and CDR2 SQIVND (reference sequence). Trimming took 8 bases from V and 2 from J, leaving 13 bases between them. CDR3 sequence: CASGPEGTYEQYF. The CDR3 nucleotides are TGTGCCAGTGGGCCCGAGGGTACCTACGAGCAGTACTTC.

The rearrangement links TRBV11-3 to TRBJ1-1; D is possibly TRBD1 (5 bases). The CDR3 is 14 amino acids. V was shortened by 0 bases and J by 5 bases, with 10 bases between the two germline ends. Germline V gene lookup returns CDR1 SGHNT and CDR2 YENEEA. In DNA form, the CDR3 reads TGTGCCAGCAGCTTAGAAACAGGAGATACTGAAGCTTTCTTT. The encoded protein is CASSLETGDTEAFF.

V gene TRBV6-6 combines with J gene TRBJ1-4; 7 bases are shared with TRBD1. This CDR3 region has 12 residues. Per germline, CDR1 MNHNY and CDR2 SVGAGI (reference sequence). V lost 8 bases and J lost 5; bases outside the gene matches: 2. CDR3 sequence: CASQGGNEKLFF. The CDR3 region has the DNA TGTGCCAGCCAGGGGGGAAATGAAAAACTGTTTTTT.

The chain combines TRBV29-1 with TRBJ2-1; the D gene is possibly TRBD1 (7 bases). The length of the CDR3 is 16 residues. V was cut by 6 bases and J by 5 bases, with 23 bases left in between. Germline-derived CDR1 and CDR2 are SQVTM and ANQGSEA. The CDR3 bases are TGCAGCGTCACCCAGGGGGGCCCTCCTCCTAACAATGAGCAGTTCTTC. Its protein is CSVTQGGPPPNNEQFF.

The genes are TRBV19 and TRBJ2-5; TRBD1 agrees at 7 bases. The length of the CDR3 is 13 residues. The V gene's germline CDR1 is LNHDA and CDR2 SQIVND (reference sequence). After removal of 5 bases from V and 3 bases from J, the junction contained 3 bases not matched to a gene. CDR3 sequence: CASSPGTEETQYF. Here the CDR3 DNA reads TGTGCCAGTAGTCCCGGGACAGAAGAGACCCAGTACTTC.

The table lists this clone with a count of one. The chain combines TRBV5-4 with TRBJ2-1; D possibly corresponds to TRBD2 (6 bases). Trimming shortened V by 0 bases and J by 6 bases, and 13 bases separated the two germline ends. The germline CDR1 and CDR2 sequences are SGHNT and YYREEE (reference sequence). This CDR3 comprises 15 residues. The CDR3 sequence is CASSLEGAGRNEQFF. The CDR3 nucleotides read TGTGCCAGCAGCTTGGAAGGGGCGGGACGCAATGAGCAGTTCTTC.

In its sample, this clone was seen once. CDR3 DNA sequence: TGCGCCAGCAGCTTCCCCCTTGGAGATAACATTCAGTACTTC. The encoded protein is CASSFPLGDNIQYF. The V and J genes are TRBV5-1 and TRBJ2-4; D not resolved. V lost 2 bases to trimming and J lost 7 bases, with 13 bases between them. Per the germline V gene, CDR1 is SGHRS and CDR2 is YFSETQ. The CDR3 extends over 14 amino acids.

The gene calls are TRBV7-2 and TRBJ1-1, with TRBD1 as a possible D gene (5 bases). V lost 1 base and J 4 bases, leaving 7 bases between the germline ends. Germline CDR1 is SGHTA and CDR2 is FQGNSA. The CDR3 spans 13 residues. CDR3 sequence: CASSLGQSTEAFF. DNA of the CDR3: TGTGCCAGCAGCTTAGGACAGAGCACTGAAGCTTTCTTT.

Here the CDR3 reads CASSPGVGAGYGYTF. The CDR3 bases are TGTGCCAGCAGCCCAGGGGTGGGGGCTGGCTATGGCTACACCTTC. V usage is TRBV7-2 and J usage is TRBJ1-2; possibly TRBD1 for D (6 bases). Germline CDR1 is SGHTA and CDR2 is FQGNSA. Trimming pared 5 bases from V and 4 bases from J, leaving 17 bases between. There are 15 residues in the CDR3. The variable domain in full, with the rest retrieved from reference TRBV7-2 and TRBJ1-2, is GAGVSQSPSNKVTEKGKDVELRCDPISGHTALYWYRQSLGQGLEFLIYFQGNSAPDKSGLPSDRFSAERTGGSVSTLTIQRTQQEDSAVYLCASSPGVGAGYGYTFGSGTRLTVV.

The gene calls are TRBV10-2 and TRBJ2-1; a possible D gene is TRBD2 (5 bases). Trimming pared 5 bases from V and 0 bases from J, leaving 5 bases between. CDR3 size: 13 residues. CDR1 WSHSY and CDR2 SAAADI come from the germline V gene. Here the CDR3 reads CASSTSSYNEQFF. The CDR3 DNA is TGCGCCAGCAGTACTAGCTCCTACAATGAGCAGTTCTTC.

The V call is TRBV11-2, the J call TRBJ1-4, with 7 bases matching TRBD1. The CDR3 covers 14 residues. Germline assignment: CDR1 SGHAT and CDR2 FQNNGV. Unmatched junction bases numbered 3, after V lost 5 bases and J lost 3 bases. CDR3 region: CASSPGTANEKLFF. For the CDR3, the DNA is TGTGCCAGCAGCCCCGGGACAGCTAATGAAAAACTGTTTTTT.

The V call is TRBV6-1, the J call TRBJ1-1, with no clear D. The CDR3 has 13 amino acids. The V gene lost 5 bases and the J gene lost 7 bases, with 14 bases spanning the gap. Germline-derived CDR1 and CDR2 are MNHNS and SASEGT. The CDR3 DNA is TGTGCCAGCAGTCTTCGATGGGAGAGTGAAGCTTTCTTT. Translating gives CASSLRWESEAFF.

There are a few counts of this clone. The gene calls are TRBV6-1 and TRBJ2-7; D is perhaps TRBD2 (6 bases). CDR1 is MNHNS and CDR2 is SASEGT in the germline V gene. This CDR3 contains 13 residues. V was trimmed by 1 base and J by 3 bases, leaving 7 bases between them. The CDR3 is CASSEGGDYEQYF. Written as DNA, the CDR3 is TGTGCCAGCAGTGAAGGCGGGGACTACGAGCAGTACTTC.

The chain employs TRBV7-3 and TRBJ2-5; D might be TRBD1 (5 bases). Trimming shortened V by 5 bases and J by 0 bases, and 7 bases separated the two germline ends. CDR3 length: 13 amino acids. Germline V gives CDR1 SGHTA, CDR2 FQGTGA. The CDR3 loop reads CASSARDQETQYF. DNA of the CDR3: TGTGCCAGCAGCGCCAGGGACCAAGAGACCCAGTACTTC.

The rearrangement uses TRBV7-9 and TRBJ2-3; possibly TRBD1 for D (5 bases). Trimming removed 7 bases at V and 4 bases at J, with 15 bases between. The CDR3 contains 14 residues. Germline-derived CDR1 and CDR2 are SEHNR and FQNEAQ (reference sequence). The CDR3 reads CASTPELQADTQYF. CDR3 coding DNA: TGTGCCAGCACCCCAGAGCTACAGGCAGATACGCAGTATTTT.